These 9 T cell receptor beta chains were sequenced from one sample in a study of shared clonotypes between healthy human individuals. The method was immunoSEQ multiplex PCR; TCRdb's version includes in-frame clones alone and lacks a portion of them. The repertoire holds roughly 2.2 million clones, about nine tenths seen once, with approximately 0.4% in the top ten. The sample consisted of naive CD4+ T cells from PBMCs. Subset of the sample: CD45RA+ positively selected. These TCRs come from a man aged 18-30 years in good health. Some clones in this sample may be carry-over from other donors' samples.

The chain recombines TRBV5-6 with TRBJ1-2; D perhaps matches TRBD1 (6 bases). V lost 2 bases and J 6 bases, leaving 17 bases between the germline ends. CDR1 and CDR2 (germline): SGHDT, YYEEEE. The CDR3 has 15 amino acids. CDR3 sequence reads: CASSFSHREQDGYTF. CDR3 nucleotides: TGTGCCAGCAGCTTCTCGCACAGGGAGCAGGATGGCTACACCTTC.

CDR3 bases: TGTGCCAGCAGTGTCCCCCTCCCCGGACAGGGAGCCTACGAGCAGTACTTC. It yields the protein CASSVPLPGQGAYEQYF. The gene calls are TRBV6-1 and TRBJ2-7; 8 positions agree with TRBD1. Germline loops: CDR1 MNHNS, CDR2 SASEGT. Trimming removed 4 bases from V and 2 bases from J; junction bases left unmatched: 13. This CDR3 is 17 amino acids long.

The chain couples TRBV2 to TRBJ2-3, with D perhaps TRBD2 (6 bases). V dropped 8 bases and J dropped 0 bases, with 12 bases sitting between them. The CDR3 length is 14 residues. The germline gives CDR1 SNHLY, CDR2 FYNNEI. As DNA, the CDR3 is TGTGCCAGCGGGACTCATTATAGCACAGATACGCAGTATTTT. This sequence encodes CASGTHYSTDTQYF.

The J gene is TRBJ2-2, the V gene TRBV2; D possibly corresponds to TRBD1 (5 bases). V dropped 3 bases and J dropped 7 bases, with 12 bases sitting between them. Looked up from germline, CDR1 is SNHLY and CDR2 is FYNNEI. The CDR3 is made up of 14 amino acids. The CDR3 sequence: CASSDQGAVGELFF. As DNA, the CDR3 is TGTGCCAGCAGTGATCAAGGGGCGGTCGGGGAGCTGTTTTTT.

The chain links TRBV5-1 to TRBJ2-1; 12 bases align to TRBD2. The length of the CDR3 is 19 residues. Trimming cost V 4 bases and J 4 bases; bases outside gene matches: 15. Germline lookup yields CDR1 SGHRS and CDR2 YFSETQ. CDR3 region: CASSLLGTSGSASYNEQFF. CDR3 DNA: TGCGCCAGCAGCCTACTCGGGACTAGCGGGTCCGCCTCGTACAATGAGCAGTTCTTC.

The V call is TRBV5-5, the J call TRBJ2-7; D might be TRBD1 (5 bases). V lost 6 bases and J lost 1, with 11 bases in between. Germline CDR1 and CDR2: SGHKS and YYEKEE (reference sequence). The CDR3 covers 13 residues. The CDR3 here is CASMWGLSYEQYF. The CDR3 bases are TGTGCCAGCATGTGGGGCCTGTCCTACGAGCAGTACTTC.

CDR3: CASLSPKDEQFF. Here the CDR3 DNA reads TGTGCCTCCCTCTCCCCCAAGGATGAGCAGTTCTTC. The chain employs TRBV6-6 and TRBJ2-1; D is uncertain. Germline V CDR1 and CDR2: MNHNY, SVGAGI (reference sequence). The CDR3 sequence is 12 residues long. V shed 11 bases and J shed 8 bases, with 16 bases lying between them.

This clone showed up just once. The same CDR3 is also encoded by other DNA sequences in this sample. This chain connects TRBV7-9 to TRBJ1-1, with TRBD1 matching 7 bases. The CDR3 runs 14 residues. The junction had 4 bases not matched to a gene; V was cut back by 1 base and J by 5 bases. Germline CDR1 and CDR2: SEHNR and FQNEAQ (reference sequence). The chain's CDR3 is CASSLGAGGTEAFF. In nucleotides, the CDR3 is TGTGCCAGCAGCTTAGGTGCAGGGGGAACTGAAGCTTTCTTT.

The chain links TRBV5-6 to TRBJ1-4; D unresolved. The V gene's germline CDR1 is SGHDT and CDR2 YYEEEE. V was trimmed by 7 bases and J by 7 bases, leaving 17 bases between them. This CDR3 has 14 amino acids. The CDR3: CASSTDLRGEKLFF. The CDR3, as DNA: TGTGCCAGCTCCACGGACCTAAGAGGTGAAAAACTGTTTTTT.